The sequence of this T cell receptor (beta chain) was determined in a study of blood T cell repertoires in COVID-19. Study overall: The United States, Italy and Spain supplied acute and convalescent COVID-19 samples. T cells, B-cell-depleted T cells, or PBMCs supplied cDNA or gDNA.

The protocol was immunoSEQ multiplex PCR, while the TCRdb copy is restricted to in-frame clones and leaves out a portion. The profile covers 50,000 to 75,000 clones, with roughly 92% appearing a single time and about 3% taken by the ten largest. Germline values: CDR1 SGHRS, CDR2 YFSETQ. Unmatched junction bases numbered 6, after V lost 3 bases and J lost 2 bases. The CDR3 covers 15 residues. V gene TRBV5-1 combines with J gene TRBJ2-7; 9 positions match TRBD2. Sequenced material: peripheral blood. This TCR was recovered from a man in his 70s with active COVID-19. The DNA for the CDR3 is TGCGCCAGCAGCTCAGGGACTAGCCGGACCTACGAGCAGTACTTC. It codes for CASSSGTSRTYEQYF.